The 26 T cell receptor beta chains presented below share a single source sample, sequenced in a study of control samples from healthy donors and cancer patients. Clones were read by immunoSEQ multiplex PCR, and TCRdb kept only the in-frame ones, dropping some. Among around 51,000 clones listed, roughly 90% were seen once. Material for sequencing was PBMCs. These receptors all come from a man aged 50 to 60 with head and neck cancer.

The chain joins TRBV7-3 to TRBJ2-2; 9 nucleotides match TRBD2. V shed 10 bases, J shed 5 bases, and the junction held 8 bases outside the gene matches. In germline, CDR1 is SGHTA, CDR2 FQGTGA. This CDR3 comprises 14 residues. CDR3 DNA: TGTGCCACCCAGGAGCGGGGGGCGACCGGGGAGCTGTTTTTT. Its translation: CATQERGATGELFF. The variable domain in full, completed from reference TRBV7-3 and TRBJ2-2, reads GAGVSQTPSNKVTEKGKYVELRCDPISGHTALYWYRQSLGQGPEFLIYFQGTGAADDSGLPNDRFFAVRPEGSVSTLKIQRTERGDSAVYLCATQERGATGELFFGEGSRLTVL.

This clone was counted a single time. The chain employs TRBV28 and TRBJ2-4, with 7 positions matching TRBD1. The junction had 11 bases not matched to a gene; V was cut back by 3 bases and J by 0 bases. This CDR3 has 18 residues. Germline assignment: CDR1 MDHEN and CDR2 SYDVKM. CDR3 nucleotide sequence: TGTGCCAGCAGTTTTCCCCCCCGACAGGGTTTAGCCAAAAACATTCAGTACTTC. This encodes CASSFPPRQGLAKNIQYF.

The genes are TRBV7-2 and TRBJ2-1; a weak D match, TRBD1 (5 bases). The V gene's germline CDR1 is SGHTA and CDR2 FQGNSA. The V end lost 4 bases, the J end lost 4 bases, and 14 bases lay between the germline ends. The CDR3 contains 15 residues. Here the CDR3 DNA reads TGTGCCAGCAGCTCACAGGTGCGGTCGTACAATGAGCAGTTCTTC. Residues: CASSSQVRSYNEQFF.

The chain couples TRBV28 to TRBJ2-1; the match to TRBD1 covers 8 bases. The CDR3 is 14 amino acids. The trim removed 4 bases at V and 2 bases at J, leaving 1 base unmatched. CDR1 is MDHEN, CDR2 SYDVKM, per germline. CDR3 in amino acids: CASSSDRAYNEQFF. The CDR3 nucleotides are TGTGCCAGCAGTTCGGACAGGGCCTACAATGAGCAGTTCTTC.

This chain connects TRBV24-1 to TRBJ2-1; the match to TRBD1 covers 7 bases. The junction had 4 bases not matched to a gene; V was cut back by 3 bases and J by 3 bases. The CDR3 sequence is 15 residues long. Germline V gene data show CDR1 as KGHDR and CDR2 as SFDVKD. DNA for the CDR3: TGTGCCACCAGTGATCAGACAGGGAGCTACAATGAGCAGTTCTTC. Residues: CATSDQTGSYNEQFF.

In DNA, the CDR3 is TGTGCCAGCGCGGGACTCCTCTCTGGGGCCAACGTCCTGACTTTC. Its protein product is CASAGLLSGANVLTF. The chain combines TRBV2 with TRBJ2-6, with a possible D match to TRBD2 (6 bases). Germline V gives CDR1 SNHLY, CDR2 FYNNEI. The CDR3 loop spans 15 amino acids. Trimming left V 8 bases short and J 0 bases short, with 11 bases between.

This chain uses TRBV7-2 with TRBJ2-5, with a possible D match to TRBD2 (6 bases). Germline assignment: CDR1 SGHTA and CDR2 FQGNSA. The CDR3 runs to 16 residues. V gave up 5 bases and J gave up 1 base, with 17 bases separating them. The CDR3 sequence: CASSPAGSNLQETQYF. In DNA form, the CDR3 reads TGTGCCAGCAGCCCGGCCGGGAGCAACCTCCAAGAGACCCAGTACTTC.

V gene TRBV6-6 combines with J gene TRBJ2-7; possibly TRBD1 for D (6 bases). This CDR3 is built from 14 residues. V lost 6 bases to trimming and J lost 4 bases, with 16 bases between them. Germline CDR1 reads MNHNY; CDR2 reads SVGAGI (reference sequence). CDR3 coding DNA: TGTGCCAGCAGCCTAGGGGGTTCGGCTTACGAGCAGTACTTC. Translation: CASSLGGSAYEQYF.

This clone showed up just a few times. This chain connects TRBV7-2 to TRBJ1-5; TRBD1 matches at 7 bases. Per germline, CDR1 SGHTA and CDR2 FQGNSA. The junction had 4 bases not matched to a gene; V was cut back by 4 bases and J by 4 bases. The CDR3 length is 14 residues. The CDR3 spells CASSSDRVNQPQHF. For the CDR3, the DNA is TGTGCCAGCAGCTCCGACAGGGTAAATCAGCCCCAGCATTTT.

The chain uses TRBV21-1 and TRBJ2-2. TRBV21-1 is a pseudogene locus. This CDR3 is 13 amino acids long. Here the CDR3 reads CGRGANSTGELFF. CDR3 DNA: TGTGGGAGGGGGGCTAACAGCACCGGGGAGCTGTTTTTT.

In nucleotides, the CDR3 is TGTGCCAGCACCCCGACAGGGACTGGAAACACCATATATTTT. Translated, it gives CASTPTGTGNTIYF. This chain uses TRBV6-5 with TRBJ1-3, with TRBD1 matching over 7 bases. The CDR3 has 14 residues. V dropped 7 bases and J dropped 2; count of bases not matched to a gene: 5. Germline V gene sequence: CDR1 MNHEY, CDR2 SVGAGI.

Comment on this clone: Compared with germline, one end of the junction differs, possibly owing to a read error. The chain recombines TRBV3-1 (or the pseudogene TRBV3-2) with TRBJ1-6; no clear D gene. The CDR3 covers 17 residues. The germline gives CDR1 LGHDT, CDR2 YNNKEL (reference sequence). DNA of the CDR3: TGTGCCAGCAGCCAAGGTAGCAGGCGTGTGGATAACTCACCCCTCCACTTT. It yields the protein CASSQGSRRVDNSPLHF.

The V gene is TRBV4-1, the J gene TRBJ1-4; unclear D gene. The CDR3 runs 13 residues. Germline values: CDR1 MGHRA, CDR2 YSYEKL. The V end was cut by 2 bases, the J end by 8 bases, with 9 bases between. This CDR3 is CASSQRYGEKLFF. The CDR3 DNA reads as TGCGCCAGCAGCCAAAGGTATGGCGAAAAACTGTTTTTT.

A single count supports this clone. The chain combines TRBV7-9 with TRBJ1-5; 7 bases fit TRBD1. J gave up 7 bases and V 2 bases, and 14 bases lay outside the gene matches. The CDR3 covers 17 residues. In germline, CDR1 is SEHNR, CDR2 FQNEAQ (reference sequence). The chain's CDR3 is CASSLTPLDRVFQPQHF. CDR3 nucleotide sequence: TGTGCCAGCAGCTTAACTCCTCTAGACAGGGTCTTCCAGCCCCAGCATTTT.

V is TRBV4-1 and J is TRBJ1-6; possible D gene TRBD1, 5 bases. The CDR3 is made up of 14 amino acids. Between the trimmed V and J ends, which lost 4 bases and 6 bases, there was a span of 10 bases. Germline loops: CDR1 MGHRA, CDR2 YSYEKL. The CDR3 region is CASSRGTLNSPLHF. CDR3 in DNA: TGCGCCAGCAGCCGCGGGACGCTTAATTCACCCCTCCACTTT.

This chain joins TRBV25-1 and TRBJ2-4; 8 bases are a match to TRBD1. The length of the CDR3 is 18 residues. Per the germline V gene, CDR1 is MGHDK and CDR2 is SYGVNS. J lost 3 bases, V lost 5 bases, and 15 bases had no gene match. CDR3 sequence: CASSTYGAQGVDKNIQYF. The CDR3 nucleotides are TGTGCCAGCAGTACTTATGGGGCACAGGGGGTGGACAAAAACATTCAGTACTTC.

The CDR3 region is CASSYSMYGNTEAFF. The DNA for the CDR3 is TGTGCCAGCAGTTACTCGATGTACGGCAACACTGAAGCTTTCTTT. The chain joins TRBV6-5 to TRBJ1-1; D gene unclear. Trimming pared 0 bases from V and 2 bases from J, leaving 10 bases between. This CDR3 is built from 15 residues. Germline CDR1 is MNHEY and CDR2 is SVGAGI.

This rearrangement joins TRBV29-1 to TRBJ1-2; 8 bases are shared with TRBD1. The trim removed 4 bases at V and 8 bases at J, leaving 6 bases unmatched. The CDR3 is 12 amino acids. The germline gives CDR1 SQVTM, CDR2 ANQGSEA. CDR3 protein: CSVGRTGWGYTF. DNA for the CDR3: TGCAGCGTTGGAAGGACAGGGTGGGGCTACACCTTC.

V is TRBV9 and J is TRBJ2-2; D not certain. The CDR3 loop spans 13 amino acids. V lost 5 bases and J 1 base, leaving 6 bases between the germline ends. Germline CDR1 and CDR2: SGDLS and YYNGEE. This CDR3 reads CASRVGNTGELFF. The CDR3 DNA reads TGTGCCAGCAGAGTGGGGAACACCGGGGAGCTGTTTTTT.

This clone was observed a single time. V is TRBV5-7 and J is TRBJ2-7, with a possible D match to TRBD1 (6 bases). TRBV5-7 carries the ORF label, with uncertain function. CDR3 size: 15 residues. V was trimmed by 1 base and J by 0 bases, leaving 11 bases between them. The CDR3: CASSLYRTDSYEQYF. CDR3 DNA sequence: TGTGCCAGCAGCTTGTACCGGACAGACTCCTACGAGCAGTACTTC.

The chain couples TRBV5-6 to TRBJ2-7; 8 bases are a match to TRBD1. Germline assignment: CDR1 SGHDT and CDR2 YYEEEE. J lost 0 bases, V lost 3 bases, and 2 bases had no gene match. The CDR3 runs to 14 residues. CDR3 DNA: TGTGCCAGCAGCTGGACAGGGCCCTCCTACGAGCAGTACTTC. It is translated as CASSWTGPSYEQYF.

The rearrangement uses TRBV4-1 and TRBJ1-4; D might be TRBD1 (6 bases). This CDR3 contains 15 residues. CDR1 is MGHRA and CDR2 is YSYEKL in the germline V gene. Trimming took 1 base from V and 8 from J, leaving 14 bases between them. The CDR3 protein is CASSQGLWGAEKLFF. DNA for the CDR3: TGCGCCAGCAGCCAAGGTTTATGGGGGGCCGAAAAACTGTTTTTT.

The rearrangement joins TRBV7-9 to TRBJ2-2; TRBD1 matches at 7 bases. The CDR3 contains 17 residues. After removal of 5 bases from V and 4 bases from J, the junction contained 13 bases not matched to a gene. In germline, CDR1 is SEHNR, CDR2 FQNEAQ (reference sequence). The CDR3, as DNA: TGTGCCAGCAGCCCCGGCCGTGACAGGGTTACCACCGGGGAGCTGTTTTTT. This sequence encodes CASSPGRDRVTTGELFF.

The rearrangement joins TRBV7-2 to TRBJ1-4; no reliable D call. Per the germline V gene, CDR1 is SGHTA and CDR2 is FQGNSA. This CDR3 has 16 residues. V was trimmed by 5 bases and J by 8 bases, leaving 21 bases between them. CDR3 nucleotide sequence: TGTGCCAGCAGCCCGCCTCACACTGGTCTGGCGGAAAAACTGTTTTTT. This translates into CASSPPHTGLAEKLFF.

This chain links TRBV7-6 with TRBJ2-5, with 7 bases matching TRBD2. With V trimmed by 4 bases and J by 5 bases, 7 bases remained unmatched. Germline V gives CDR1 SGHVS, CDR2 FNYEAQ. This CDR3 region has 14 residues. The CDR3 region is CASSSGGLRETQYF. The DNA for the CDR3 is TGTGCCAGCAGCTCGGGGGGTTTGCGGGAGACCCAGTACTTC.

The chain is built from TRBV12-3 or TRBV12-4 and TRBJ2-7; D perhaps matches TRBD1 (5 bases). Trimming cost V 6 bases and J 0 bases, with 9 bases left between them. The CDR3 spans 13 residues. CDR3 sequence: CASSNGHSYEQYF. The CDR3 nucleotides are TGTGCCAGCAGCAACGGACACTCCTACGAGCAGTACTTC.